The sequence of this TCR beta chain was determined in a study of CD8 T cells in ankylosing spondylitis. Study-level points and caveats: A number of the motif variants had already been described in reactive arthritis synovial fluid and blood.

Quantitative 5'-RACE with molecular barcodes was used to make the TCR beta libraries. Using its own MiXCR run on the 5' RACE reads, TCRdb lists one record per CDR3 protein. The sample holds fewer than 250,000 distinct CDR3 sequences; roughly 32% are singletons and the top ten take 3.5% to 4.5%. To note about this clonotype: Its antigen is undetermined.

The CDR3 runs to 13 residues. V lost 6 bases and J 1 base, leaving 10 bases between the germline ends. The sample was blood, either unsorted or a sorted T cell fraction (not recorded which). The origin of this receptor is a male donor with ankylosing spondylitis or in good health (not recorded which). The chain is built from TRBV12-3 or TRBV12-4 and TRBJ2-7, with D possibly TRBD1 on 5 matching bases. The CDR3 loop is CASRGLGSYEQYF. The CDR3 nucleotides read TGTGCCAGCAGGGGGCTAGGGTCCTACGAGCAGTACTTC.